This TCR beta chain was sequenced during a study of blood T cell repertoires in COVID-19 (dated by TCRdb to about 2020). Notes on the research overall: Collaborator samples came from the United States, Italy and Spain and covered acute and convalescent phases of COVID-19. The material from the prospective study consisted of cDNA or gDNA derived from T cells, B-cell-depleted T cells, or PBMCs. The dataset comprised deeply sampled blood TCRbeta repertoires from subjects exposed to, actively infected with, or recovered from COVID-19. A freely available public database, intended as a resource for researchers studying the immune response to SARS-CoV-2, is where the repertoires were released. Samples came from the ongoing ImmuneRACE study (first 160 participants) plus 1,254 subjects from 6 global collaborators. Nearly every sample came with metadata listing a de-identified subject ID, COVID-19 status, age in years and sex. Where available, HLA class I and class II types were taken from metadata supplied by the sample provider and were not determined by assay-based typing.

Ten or more counts support this clone. Its antigen is unknown. The sample holds no much larger clone one base away, and base qualities are not on file. TCRbeta CDR3 regions were amplified from genomic DNA using the immunoSEQ Assay, a bias-controlled multiplex PCR. As for the authors' bioinformatics: Nucleated cell counts per sample were estimated from amplification of reference gene primers within the assay. To quantify the absolute abundance of each unique TCRbeta CDR3 rearrangement, sequence reads were collapsed and filtered. Productive Simpson clonality was computed per sample as the square root of Simpson's diversity index over productive rearrangements. The source is immuneACCESS, and TCRdb retained only in-frame sequences with V and J called. Part of the clones is not carried over; for the studies checked, unresolved V genes explain less than half of this, and the remainder is unexplained. V and J calls and clone size come straight from that table; D and trimming were deduced from the DNA. This sample has a few hundred thousand clones in its table, and more than 75% of those were observed once. 10% of the sample lies in the top ten.

In Seattle, one collaborating source enrolled patients while the infection was active and tracked those patients longitudinally over the course of disease. Collaborating institutions collected whole blood in K2EDTA tubes following their own protocols. For TCRbeta analysis, collaborators shipped samples as frozen whole blood, isolated PBMCs, or DNA extracted from either of those sample types. General conclusions and limits of the study: The quantity of clinical and demographic metadata differed by source and by participant and was supplied without curation.

Sequencing input: peripheral blood. The origin of this receptor is a woman younger than 45 with COVID-19, enrolled during active disease.

The CDR3 region reads CASSVDGYGYTF. The DNA sequence follows: TGTGCCAGCAGCGTGGACGGCTATGGCTACACCTTC. The chain was built from TRBV5-5 and TRBJ1-2; the D gene lacks a confident call. V lost 4 bases and J lost 4 bases; the stretch between them is 8 bases long. CDR1 SGHKS and CDR2 YYEKEE are derived from the germline V gene (reference sequence). Measured from the cysteine to the phenylalanine, the CDR3 is 12 residues long. Only the CDR3 DNA stays, 36 bases, in frame from base 1.